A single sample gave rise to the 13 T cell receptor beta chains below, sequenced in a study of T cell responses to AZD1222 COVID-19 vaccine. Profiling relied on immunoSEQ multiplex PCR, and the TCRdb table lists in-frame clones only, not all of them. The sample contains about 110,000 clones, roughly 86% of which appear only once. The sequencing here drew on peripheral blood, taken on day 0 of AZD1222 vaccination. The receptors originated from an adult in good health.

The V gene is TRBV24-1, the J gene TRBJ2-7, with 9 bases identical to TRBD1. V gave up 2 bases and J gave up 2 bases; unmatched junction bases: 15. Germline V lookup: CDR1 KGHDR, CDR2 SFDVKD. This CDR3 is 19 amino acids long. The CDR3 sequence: CATSDSPLPTGGNTYEQYF. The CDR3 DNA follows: TGTGCCACCAGTGATTCCCCCCTCCCGACAGGGGGAAACACCTACGAGCAGTACTTC.

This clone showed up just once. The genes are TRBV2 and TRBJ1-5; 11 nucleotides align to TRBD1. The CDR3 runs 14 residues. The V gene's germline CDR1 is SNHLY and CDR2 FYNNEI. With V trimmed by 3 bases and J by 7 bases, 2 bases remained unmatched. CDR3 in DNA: TGTGCCAGCAGTGAGGGACAGGGGGGCCAGCCCCAGCATTTT. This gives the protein CASSEGQGGQPQHF.

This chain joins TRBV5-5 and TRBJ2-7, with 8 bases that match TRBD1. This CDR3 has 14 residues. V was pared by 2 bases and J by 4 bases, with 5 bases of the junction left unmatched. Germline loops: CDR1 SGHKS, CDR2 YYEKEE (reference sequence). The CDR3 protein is CASSFGQGLYEQYF. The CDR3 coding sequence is TGTGCCAGCAGCTTCGGACAGGGTCTTTACGAGCAGTACTTC.

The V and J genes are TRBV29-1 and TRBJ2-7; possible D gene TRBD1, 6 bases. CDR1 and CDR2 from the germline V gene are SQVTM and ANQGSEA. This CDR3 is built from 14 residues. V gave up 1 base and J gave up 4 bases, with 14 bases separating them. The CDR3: CSVEVRAGVYEQYF. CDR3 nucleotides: TGCAGCGTTGAAGTGCGGGCAGGGGTTTACGAGCAGTACTTC.

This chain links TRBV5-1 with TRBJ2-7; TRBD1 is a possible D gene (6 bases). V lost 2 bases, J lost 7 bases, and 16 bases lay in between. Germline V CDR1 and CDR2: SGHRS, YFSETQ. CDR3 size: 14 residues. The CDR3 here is CASSFGQGPGEQYF. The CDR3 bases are TGCGCCAGCAGCTTTGGGCAGGGGCCTGGGGAGCAGTACTTC.

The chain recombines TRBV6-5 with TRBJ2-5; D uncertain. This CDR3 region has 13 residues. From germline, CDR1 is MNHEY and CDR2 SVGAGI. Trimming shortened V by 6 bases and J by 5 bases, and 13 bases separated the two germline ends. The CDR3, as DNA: TGTGCCAGCAGAGGACCGCCCGGGGAGACCCAGTACTTC. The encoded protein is CASRGPPGETQYF.

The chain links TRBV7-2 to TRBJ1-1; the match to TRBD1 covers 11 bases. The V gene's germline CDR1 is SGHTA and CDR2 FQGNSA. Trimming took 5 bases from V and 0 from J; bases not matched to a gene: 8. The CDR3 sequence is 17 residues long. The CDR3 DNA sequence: TGTGCCAGCAGCGTAACCGGGACAGGGGGTATGAACACTGAAGCTTTCTTT. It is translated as CASSVTGTGGMNTEAFF.

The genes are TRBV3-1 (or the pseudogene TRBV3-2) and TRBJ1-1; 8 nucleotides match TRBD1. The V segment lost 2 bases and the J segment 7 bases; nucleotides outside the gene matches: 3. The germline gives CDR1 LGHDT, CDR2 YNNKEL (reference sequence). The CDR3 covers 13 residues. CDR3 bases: TGTGCCAGCAGCCAACTTGACAGGGGTGAAGCTTTCTTT. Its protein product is CASSQLDRGEAFF.

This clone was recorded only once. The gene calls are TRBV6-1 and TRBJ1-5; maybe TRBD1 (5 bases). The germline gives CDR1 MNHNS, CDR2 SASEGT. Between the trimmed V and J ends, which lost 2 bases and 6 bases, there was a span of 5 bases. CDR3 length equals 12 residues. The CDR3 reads CASSERGQPQHF. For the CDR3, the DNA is TGTGCCAGCAGTGAAAGGGGTCAGCCCCAGCATTTT.

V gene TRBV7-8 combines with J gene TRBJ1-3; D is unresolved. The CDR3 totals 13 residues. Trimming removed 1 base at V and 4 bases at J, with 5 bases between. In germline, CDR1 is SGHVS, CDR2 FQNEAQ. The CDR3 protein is CASSLVLGNTIYF. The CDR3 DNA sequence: TGTGCCAGCAGCTTAGTGCTCGGAAACACCATATATTTT.

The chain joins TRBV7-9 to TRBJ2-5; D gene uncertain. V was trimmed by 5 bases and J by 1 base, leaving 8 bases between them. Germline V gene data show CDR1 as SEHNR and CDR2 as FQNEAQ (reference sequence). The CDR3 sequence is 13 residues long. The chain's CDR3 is CASSPQVQETQYF. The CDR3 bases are TGTGCCAGCAGCCCCCAGGTCCAAGAGACCCAGTACTTC.

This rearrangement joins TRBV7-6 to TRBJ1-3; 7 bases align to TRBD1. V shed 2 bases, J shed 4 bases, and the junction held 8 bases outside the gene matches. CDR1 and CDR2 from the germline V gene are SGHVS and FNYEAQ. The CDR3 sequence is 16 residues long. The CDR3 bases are TGTGCCAGCAGCTTACAGGGGGTCGCGGCGGGAAACACCATATATTTT. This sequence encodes CASSLQGVAAGNTIYF. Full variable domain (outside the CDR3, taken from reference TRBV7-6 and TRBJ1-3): GAGVSQSPRYKVTKRGQDVALRCDPISGHVSLYWYRQALGQGPEFLTYFNYEAQQDKSGLPNDRFSAERPEGSISTLTIQRTEQRDSAMYRCASSLQGVAAGNTIYFGEGSWLTVV.

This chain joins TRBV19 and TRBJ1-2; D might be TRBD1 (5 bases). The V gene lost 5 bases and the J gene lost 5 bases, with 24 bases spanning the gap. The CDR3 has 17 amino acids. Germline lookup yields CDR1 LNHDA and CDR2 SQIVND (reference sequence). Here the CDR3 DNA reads TGTGCCAGTAGTCCCGTAGGCCCCCAGGGCAAGGGGTATGGCTACACCTTC. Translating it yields CASSPVGPQGKGYGYTF.